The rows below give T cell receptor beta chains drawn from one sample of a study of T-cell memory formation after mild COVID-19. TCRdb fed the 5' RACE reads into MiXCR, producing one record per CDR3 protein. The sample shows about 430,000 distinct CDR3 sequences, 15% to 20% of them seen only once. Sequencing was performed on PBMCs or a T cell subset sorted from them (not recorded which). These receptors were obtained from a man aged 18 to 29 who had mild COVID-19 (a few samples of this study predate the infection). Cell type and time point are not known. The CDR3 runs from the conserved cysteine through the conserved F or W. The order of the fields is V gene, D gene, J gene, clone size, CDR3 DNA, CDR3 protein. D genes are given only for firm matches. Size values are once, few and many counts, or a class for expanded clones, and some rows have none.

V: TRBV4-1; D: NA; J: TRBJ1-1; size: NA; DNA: TGCGCCAGCAGCCAAGTCCGCGAGAACACTGAAGCTTTCTTT; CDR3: CASSQVRENTEAFF
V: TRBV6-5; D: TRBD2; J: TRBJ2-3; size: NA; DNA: TGTGCCAGCAGTTACACTAGCGGGGGCCGTGGAGATACGCAGTATTTT; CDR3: CASSYTSGGRGDTQYF
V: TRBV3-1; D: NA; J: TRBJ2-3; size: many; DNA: TGTGCCAGCAGCCAAGACCCCGGGAATCCTTTGCAGTATTTT; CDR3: CASSQDPGNPLQYF
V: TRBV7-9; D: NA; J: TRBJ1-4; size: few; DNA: TGTGCCAGCAGCTTAGCTTTTTCCGTCCGCACGGAAAAACTGTTTTTT; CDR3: CASSLAFSVRTEKLFF
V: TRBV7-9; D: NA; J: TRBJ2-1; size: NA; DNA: TGTGCCAGCGGGCCTTCAGGGGCGAATGAGCAGTTCTTC; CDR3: CASGPSGANEQFF
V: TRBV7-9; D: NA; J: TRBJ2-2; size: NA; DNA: TGTGCCAGCAGCTTAAGTCAGGCGAACACCGGGGAGCTGTTTTTT; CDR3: CASSLSQANTGELFF
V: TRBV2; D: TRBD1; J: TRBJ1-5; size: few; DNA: TGTGCCAGCAAGGGGATTAGTAGGACAGGGTCGCATCAGCCCCAGCATTTT; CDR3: CASKGISRTGSHQPQHF
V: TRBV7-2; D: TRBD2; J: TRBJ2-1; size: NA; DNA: TGTGCCAGCACCCCTAGGGGTAGCGGGGGGACCTTCTCCTACAATGAGCAGTTCTTC; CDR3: CASTPRGSGGTFSYNEQFF
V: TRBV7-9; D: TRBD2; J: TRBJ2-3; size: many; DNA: TGTGCCAGCAGTTATAGCGGGGGGGCCGGGGCAGATACGCAGTATTTT; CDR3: CASSYSGGAGADTQYF
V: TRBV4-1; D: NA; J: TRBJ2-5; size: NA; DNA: TGCGCCAGCAGCCACACAGGGAAAGAGACCCAGTACTTC; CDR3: CASSHTGKETQYF
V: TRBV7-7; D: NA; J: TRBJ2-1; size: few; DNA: TGTGCCAGCAGCTCGGACTACTACAATGAGCAGTTCTTC; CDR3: CASSSDYYNEQFF
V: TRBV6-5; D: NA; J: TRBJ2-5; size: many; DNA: TGTGCCAGCAGTCGTCGGGTACAGGAGACCCAGTACTTC; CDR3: CASSRRVQETQYF
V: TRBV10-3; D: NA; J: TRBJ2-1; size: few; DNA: TGTGCCACCCGAGGAGCGGCCCACAATGAGCAGTTCTTC; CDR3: CATRGAAHNEQFF
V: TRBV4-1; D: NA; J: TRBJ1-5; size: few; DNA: TGCGCCAGCAGCCAAACCGAGGGAAGTAATCAGCCCCAGCATTTT; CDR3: CASSQTEGSNQPQHF
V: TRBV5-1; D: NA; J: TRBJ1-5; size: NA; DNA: TGCGCCAGCAGCTGGGAGGGGGGGCATCAGCCCCAGCATTTT; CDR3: CASSWEGGHQPQHF
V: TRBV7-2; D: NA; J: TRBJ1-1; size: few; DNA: TGTGCCAGCAGCTGGCCGGGAGGCACTGAAGCTTTCTTT; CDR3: CASSWPGGTEAFF
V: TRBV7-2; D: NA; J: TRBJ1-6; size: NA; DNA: TGTGCCAGCAGCTCGGCCCAAGGCGGTTCACCCCTCCACTTT; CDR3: CASSSAQGGSPLHF
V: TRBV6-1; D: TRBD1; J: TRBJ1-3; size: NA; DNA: TGTGCCAGCAGTGGAACAGGGGACCTTGGAAACACCATATATTTT; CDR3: CASSGTGDLGNTIYF
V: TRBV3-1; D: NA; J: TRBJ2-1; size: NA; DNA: TGTGCCAGCAGCCAAGGAAACAGACGAGACAATGAGCAGTTCTTC; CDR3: CASSQGNRRDNEQFF
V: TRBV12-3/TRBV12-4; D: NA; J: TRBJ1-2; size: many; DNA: TGTGCCAGCAGTTTCGCTCTTAACTATGGCTACACCTTC; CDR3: CASSFALNYGYTF
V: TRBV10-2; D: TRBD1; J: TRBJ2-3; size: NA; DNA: TGCGCCAGCCTGGACAGGGGAGTAGGGACAGATACGCAGTATTTT; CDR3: CASLDRGVGTDTQYF
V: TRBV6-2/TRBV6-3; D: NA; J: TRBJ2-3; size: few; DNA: TGTGCCAGCAGTTACTCGAGGGCGACGAGCACAGATACGCAGTATTTT; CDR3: CASSYSRATSTDTQYF
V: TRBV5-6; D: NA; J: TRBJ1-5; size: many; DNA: TGTGCCAGCAGCACAGGGAGAAATCAGCCCCAGCATTTT; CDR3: CASSTGRNQPQHF
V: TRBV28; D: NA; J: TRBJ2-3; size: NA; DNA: TGTGCCAGCAGGACCGAGAGCGCGCAGTATTTT; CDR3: CASRTESAQYF
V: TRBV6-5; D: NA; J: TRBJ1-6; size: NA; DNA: TGTGCCAGCAGGAGCAGGGGCTCCTATAATTCACCCCTCCACTTT; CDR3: CASRSRGSYNSPLHF
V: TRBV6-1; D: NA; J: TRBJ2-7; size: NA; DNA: TGTGCCAGCAACCAGCGGGCCCCCTACGAGCAGTACTTC; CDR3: CASNQRAPYEQYF
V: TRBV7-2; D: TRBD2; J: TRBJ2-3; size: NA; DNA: TGTGCCAGCAGCCCCCTAACCTGGGGGGGGACAGATACGCAGTATTTT; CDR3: CASSPLTWGGTDTQYF
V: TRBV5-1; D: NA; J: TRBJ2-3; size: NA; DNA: TGCGCCAGCAGCTTGAATCTAGGAACGGATACGCAGTATTTT; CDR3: CASSLNLGTDTQYF
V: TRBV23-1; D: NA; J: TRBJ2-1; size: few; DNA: TGCGCCAGCAGTCAATACCCGCAGGCTTACAATGAGCAGTTCTTC; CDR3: CASSQYPQAYNEQFF
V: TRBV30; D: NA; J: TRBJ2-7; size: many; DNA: TGTGCCTGGAGTTTGAGAGGGGGGGGACGGCAGTACTTC; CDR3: CAWSLRGGGRQYF
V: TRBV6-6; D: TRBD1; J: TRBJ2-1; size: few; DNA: TGTGCCAGCAGTTTTCAACAGGGGTACAATGAGCAGTTCTTC; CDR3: CASSFQQGYNEQFF
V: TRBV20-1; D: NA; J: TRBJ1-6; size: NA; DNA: TGCAGTGCTAGAGAGGGGTCACCCCTCCACTTT; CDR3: CSAREGSPLHF
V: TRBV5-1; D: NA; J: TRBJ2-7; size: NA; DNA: TGCGCCAGCAGCTTGGGCCTGGTGGGGGGCTACGAGCAGTACTTC; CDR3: CASSLGLVGGYEQYF
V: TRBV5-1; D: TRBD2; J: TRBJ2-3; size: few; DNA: TGCGCCAGCGCCTCCCGCGGGGGAGATACGCAGTATTTT; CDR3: CASASRGGDTQYF
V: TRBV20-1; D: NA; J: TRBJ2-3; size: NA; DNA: TGCAGTGCTAGAGATCCATCGGGGGCGGGAGATACGCAGTATTTT; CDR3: CSARDPSGAGDTQYF
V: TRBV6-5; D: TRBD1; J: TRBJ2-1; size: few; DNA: TGTGCCAGCAGTGGGACAGGTACCGTCCATGAGCAGTTCTTC; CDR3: CASSGTGTVHEQFF
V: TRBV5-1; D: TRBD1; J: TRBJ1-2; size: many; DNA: TGCGCCAGCAGCTTGGACAGGGGGCACGGCTACACCTTC; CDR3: CASSLDRGHGYTF
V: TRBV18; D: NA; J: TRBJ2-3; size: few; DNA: TGTGCCAGCTCACGATCTACCCCACGCACAGATACGCAGTATTTT; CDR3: CASSRSTPRTDTQYF
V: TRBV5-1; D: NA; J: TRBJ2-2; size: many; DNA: TGCGCCAGCATTCAGGGAGGCCGGGGCACCGGGGAGCTGTTTTTT; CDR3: CASIQGGRGTGELFF
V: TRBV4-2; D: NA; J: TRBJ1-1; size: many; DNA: TGTGCCAGCAGCCAAGATGTGGGGCGGAGCGCTGAAGCTTTCTTT; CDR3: CASSQDVGRSAEAFF
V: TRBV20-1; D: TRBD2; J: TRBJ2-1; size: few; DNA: TGCAGTGCTTCCGTCCCGGGACTAGCGGGGGCCCTACCCTACAATGAGCAGTTCTTC; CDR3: CSASVPGLAGALPYNEQFF
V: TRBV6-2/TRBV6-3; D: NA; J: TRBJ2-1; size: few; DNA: TGTGCCACCATCTCGATGGGCTACAATGAGCAGTTCTTC; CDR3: CATISMGYNEQFF
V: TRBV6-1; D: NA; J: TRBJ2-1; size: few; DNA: TGTGCCAGCAGTCCCCTCGGCTACGGGAATGAGCAGTTCTTC; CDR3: CASSPLGYGNEQFF
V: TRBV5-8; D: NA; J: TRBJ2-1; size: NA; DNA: TGTGCCAGCAGCTTGGGGACAGCCCTAGGTAATGAGCAGTTCTTC; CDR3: CASSLGTALGNEQFF
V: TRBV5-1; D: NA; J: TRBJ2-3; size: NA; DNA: TGCGCCAGCACCGTGGGCCTGGGCACAGATACGCAGTATTTT; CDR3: CASTVGLGTDTQYF
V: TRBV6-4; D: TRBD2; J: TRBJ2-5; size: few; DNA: TGTGCCAGCAGTGAGGCGGGGGGATTGGAGACCCAGTACTTC; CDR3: CASSEAGGLETQYF
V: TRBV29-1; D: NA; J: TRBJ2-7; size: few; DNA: TGCAGCGTTCGAACCGGGGGAGAGCAGTACTTC; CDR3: CSVRTGGEQYF
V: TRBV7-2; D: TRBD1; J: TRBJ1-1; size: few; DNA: TGTGCCAGCAGCTTACAGGGGGCGAGATTCACTGAAGCTTTCTTT; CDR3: CASSLQGARFTEAFF
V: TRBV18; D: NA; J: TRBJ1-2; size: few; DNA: TGTGCCAGCTCACCATCTCAGGACAACTATGGCTACACCTTC; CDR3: CASSPSQDNYGYTF